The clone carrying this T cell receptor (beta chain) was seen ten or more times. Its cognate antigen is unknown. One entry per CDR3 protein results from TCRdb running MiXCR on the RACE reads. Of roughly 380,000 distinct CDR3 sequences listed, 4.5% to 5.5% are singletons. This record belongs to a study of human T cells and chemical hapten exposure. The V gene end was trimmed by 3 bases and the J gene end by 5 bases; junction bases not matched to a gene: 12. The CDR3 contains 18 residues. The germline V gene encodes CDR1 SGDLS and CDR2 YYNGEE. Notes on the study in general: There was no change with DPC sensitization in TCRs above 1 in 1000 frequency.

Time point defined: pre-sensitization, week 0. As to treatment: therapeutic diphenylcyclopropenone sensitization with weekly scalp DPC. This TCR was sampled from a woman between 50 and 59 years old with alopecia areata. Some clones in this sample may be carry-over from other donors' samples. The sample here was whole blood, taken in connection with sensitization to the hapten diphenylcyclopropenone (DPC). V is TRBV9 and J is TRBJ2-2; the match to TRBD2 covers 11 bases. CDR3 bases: TGTGCCAGCAGCGGAGGAGTTCCGGGACTAGCGGTAACCGGGGAGCTGTTTTTT. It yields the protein CASSGGVPGLAVTGELFF.